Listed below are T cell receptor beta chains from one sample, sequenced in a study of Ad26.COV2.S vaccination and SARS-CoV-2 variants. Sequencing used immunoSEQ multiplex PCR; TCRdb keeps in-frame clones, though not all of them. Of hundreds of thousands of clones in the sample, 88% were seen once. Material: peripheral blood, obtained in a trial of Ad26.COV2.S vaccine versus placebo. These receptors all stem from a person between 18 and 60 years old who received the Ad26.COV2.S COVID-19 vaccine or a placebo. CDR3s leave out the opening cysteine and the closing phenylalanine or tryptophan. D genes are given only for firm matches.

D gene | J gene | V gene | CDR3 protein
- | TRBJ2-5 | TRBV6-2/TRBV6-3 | ASSTRSTFQETQY
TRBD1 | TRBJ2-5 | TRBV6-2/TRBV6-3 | ASSYLGQGWKETQY
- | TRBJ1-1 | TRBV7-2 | ASSSQSGPNTEAF
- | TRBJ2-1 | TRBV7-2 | ASSFSGGGDHEQF
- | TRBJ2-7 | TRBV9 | ASSVAPGPYEQY
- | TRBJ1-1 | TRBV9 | ASSVEKAGRRGAF
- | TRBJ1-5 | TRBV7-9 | ASSLNRVDQPQH
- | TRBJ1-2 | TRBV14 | ASSQDGGSLLEGYT
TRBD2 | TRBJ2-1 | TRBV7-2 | ASSFRAGGPYEQF
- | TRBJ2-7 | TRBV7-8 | ASSSRQPSSYEQY
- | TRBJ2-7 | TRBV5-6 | ASSLDGHLISYEQY
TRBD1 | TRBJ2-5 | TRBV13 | ASSLRDRGLDETQY
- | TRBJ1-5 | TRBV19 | ASSVRGNQPQH
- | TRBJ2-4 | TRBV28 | ASTPFEVWAGDERY
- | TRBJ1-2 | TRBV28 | ASSSLRNYGYT
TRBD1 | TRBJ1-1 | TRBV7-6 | ASSSMDRATF
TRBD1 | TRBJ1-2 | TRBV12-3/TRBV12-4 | ASSRSGTGGHT
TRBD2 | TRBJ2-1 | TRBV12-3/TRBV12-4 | ASTGLAGDEQF
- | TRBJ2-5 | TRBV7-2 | ASSLKGSVGTQY
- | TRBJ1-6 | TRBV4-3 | ASSQDQYSSSPLH
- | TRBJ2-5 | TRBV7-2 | ASSLKETQY
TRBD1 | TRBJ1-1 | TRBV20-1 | SASPGQGLGEAF
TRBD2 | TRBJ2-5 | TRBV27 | ASSLSGGLAGTQY
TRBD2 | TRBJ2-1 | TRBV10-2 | ASSATSGGAREQF